Presented here are 14 T cell receptor beta chains from one specimen sequenced in a study of blood T cell repertoires in COVID-19. Sequenced by immunoSEQ multiplex PCR; TCRdb stores in-frame clones only, minus some. The sample records fewer than 500,000 clones, 81% being singletons. Input material: peripheral blood. The receptor set was obtained from a human donor with acute or convalescent COVID-19. The donor label of this sample is uncertain.

In this sample, this clone turned up a few times. V is TRBV5-1 and J is TRBJ2-2, with 9 bases lining up with TRBD1. This CDR3 region has 15 residues. Germline V gene sequence: CDR1 SGHRS, CDR2 YFSETQ. With 2 bases clipped from V and 3 bases from J, the junction kept 2 bases outside the gene matches. CDR3 region: CASSLQGADTGELFF. The CDR3 nucleotides read TGCGCCAGCAGCTTACAGGGGGCTGACACCGGGGAGCTGTTTTTT.

The rearrangement joins TRBV7-2 to TRBJ2-3; 9 bases are shared with TRBD2. CDR1 and CDR2 from the germline V gene are SGHTA and FQGNSA. J lost 11 bases, V lost 1 base, and 4 bases had no gene match. The length of the CDR3 is 13 residues. CDR3 nucleotides: TGTGCCAGCAGCTTAGTGAGCGGGGGGCAGCAGTATTTT. Amino acids: CASSLVSGGQQYF.

This clone was found once. This chain's CDR3 is CASSRVGRVVPEPATNEKLFF. The DNA of the CDR3 is TGTGCCAGCAGCCGAGTGGGCAGGGTTGTGCCGGAACCTGCAACTAATGAAAAACTGTTTTTT. The V gene is TRBV13, the J gene TRBJ1-4; D is perhaps TRBD1 (5 bases). The V end lost 5 bases, the J end lost 0 bases, and 28 bases lay between the germline ends. Germline V gives CDR1 PRHDT, CDR2 FYEKMQ (reference sequence). The CDR3 sequence is 21 residues long.

This clone was found once. In DNA, the CDR3 is TGTGCCAGCAGCTTAGACCGGACACCTAATCAGCCCCAGCATTTT. As protein: CASSLDRTPNQPQHF. V usage is TRBV7-9 and J usage is TRBJ1-5; TRBD1 is a possible D gene (5 bases). In germline, CDR1 is SEHNR, CDR2 FQNEAQ (reference sequence). The CDR3 has 15 residues. V was clipped by 1 base and J by 4 bases, with 11 bases between them.

The chain links TRBV11-2 to TRBJ1-4, with TRBD1 as a possible D gene (6 bases). Germline V gives CDR1 SGHAT, CDR2 FQNNGV. CDR3 length: 15 amino acids. Trimming removed 5 bases from V and 5 bases from J, with 15 bases in between. In DNA, the CDR3 is TGTGCCAGCAGCCGGATGGGGGCGTACAATGAAAAACTGTTTTTT. This encodes CASSRMGAYNEKLFF. Drawing the rest from reference TRBV11-2 and TRBJ1-4, the complete variable domain is EAGVAQSPRYKIIEKRQSVAFWCNPISGHATLYWYQQILGQGPKLLIQFQNNGVVDDSQLPKDRFSAERLKGVDSTLKIQPAKLEDSAVYLCASSRMGAYNEKLFFGSGTQLSVL.

The CDR3 region has the DNA TGTGCCAGCAGCCAAGAGGTGTTTTCTAGCGGGAGGTTTGCCCACGAGCAGTACTTC. This codes for CASSQEVFSSGRFAHEQYF. The gene calls are TRBV4-2 and TRBJ2-7; 11 nucleotides match TRBD2. CDR1 and CDR2 (germline): LGHNA, YNFKEQ. This CDR3 is built from 19 residues. Trimming at V came to 0 bases and at J to 5 bases, leaving 15 bases not matched to a gene.

J is TRBJ1-2 and V is TRBV2, with no clear D. The CDR3 has 13 residues. The V gene's germline CDR1 is SNHLY and CDR2 FYNNEI. Trimming took 5 bases from V and 5 from J, leaving 12 bases between them. CDR3 sequence (DNA): TGTGCCAGCAGTCCCACTAGGACTTATGGCTACACCTTC. Translation: CASSPTRTYGYTF. The complete variable domain, with remaining parts taken from reference TRBV2 and TRBJ1-2, reads EPEVTQTPSHQVTQMGQEVILRCVPISNHLYFYWYRQILGQKVEFLVSFYNNEISEKSEIFDDQFSVERPDGSNFTLKIRSTKLEDSAMYFCASSPTRTYGYTFGSGTRLTVV.

This clone came up a few times. The rearrangement links TRBV7-2 to TRBJ1-1, with D possibly matching TRBD1 (6 bases). CDR3 size: 15 residues. Germline lookup yields CDR1 SGHTA and CDR2 FQGNSA. The germline V and J ends were trimmed by 5 bases and 1 base, with 14 bases remaining between them. CDR3 loop: CASSLRQVKNTEAFF. The CDR3 nucleotides read TGTGCCAGCAGCCTACGACAGGTTAAGAACACTGAAGCTTTCTTT.

The chain couples TRBV7-2 to TRBJ2-5; weak D call: TRBD2 (6 bases). V lost 4 bases and J 4 bases, leaving 19 bases between the germline ends. Germline V gives CDR1 SGHTA, CDR2 FQGNSA. This CDR3 contains 16 residues. The CDR3 loop reads CASSYGTGKNRETQYF. In DNA form, the CDR3 reads TGTGCCAGCAGCTACGGGACTGGCAAAAATCGAGAGACCCAGTACTTC.

The CDR3 DNA is TGTGCCAGCAGCCCCGAGACTAGCGGAGGCACAGATACGCAGTATTTT. Its translation is CASSPETSGGTDTQYF. The chain recombines TRBV7-6 with TRBJ2-3; TRBD2 matches 9 bases. This CDR3 is 16 amino acids long. Trimming removed 5 bases from V and 1 base from J; junction bases left unmatched: 7. CDR1 is SGHVS, CDR2 FNYEAQ, per germline.

The table lists this clone with a count of one. Different DNA sequences within this sample yield the same CDR3. The chain carries TRBV12-3 or TRBV12-4 and TRBJ2-7; D remains ambiguous. V was cut by 6 bases and J by 2 bases, with 8 bases left in between. CDR3 length equals 12 residues. This CDR3 is CASSPGAYEQYF. For the CDR3, the DNA is TGTGCCAGCAGCCCCGGAGCCTACGAGCAGTACTTC.

The chain recombines TRBV9 with TRBJ2-1; D remains ambiguous. The germline gives CDR1 SGDLS, CDR2 YYNGEE. This CDR3 has 14 residues. V was pared by 7 bases and J by 9 bases, with 20 bases between. As DNA, the CDR3 is TGTGCCAGCGGAAAGGCAGGCCGCGAAGGTGAGCAGTTCTTC. Its protein product is CASGKAGREGEQFF.

The V and J genes are TRBV3-1 (or the pseudogene TRBV3-2) and TRBJ1-4; 8 bases fit TRBD1. The germline CDR1 and CDR2 sequences are LGHDT and YNNKEL (reference sequence). This CDR3 contains 16 residues. The V gene end was trimmed by 3 bases and the J gene end by 6 bases; junction bases not matched to a gene: 9. This CDR3 is CASSHVPGGGDEKLFF. CDR3 in DNA: TGTGCCAGCAGCCACGTCCCAGGGGGCGGGGATGAAAAACTGTTTTTT.

The chain carries TRBV6-6 and TRBJ2-2; 9 nucleotides align to TRBD1. Germline values: CDR1 MNHNY, CDR2 SVGAGI (reference sequence). V dropped 5 bases and J dropped 5; count of bases not matched to a gene: 3. This CDR3 region has 14 residues. As DNA, the CDR3 is TGTGCCAGCAGTCGGGACAGGGCAACCGGGGAGCTGTTTTTT. It specifies CASSRDRATGELFF.